Each of the 30 T cell receptor beta chains below was sequenced from the same sample in a study of graft-versus-host responses after intestinal transplantation. Sequenced by immunoSEQ multiplex PCR; TCRdb stores in-frame clones only, minus some. The table lists 15,000 to 20,000 clones, approximately 35% of them singletons. Here the sequenced sample was alloreactive CD4+ T cells from a mixed lymphocyte reaction culture, taken before transplantation. Subset noted: CFSE-low proliferating T cells sorted from roughly 6-day pre-transplant mixed lymphocyte reaction (GvH or HvG direction). The receptors were sampled from a human patient who was an organ donor for intestinal transplantation.

The V gene is TRBV7-2, the J gene TRBJ2-4, with D possibly being TRBD1 (6 bases). In germline, CDR1 is SGHTA, CDR2 FQGNSA. The CDR3 runs to 15 residues. Trimming shortened V by 1 base and J by 5 bases, and 12 bases separated the two germline ends. CDR3 amino acids: CASSLGDRRQNIQYF. For the CDR3, the DNA is TGTGCCAGCAGCTTAGGAGACAGGCGCCAAAACATTCAGTACTTC.

The J gene is TRBJ2-1, the V gene TRBV9; TRBD2 agrees at 8 bases. This CDR3 region has 16 residues. Trimming removed 3 bases from V and 6 bases from J; junction bases left unmatched: 11. Germline CDR1 is SGDLS and CDR2 is YYNGEE. The CDR3 region is CASSDVGAGVGNEQFF. CDR3 nucleotide sequence: TGTGCCAGCAGCGACGTGGGAGCGGGAGTTGGCAATGAGCAGTTCTTC.

The V gene is TRBV28, the J gene TRBJ2-3; 9 bases match TRBD2. V gave up 7 bases and J gave up 3 bases; unmatched junction bases: 8. The length of the CDR3 is 15 residues. The germline CDR1 and CDR2 sequences are MDHEN and SYDVKM. CDR3 coding DNA: TGTGCCAGCATGCTAGCGGGGCGGGGAACAGATACGCAGTATTTT. Amino acids: CASMLAGRGTDTQYF. The full variable domain, with the rest looked up from reference TRBV28 and TRBJ2-3, is DVKVTQSSRYLVKRTGEKVFLECVQDMDHENMFWYRQDPGLGLRLIYFSYDVKMKEKGDIPEGYSVSREKKERFSLILESASTNQTSMYLCASMLAGRGTDTQYFGPGTRLTVL.

This clone was seen once. The chain couples TRBV10-3 to TRBJ2-3; D unresolved. The CDR3 totals 14 residues. In germline, CDR1 is ENHRY, CDR2 SYGVKD. V lost 6 bases to trimming and J lost 6 bases, with 16 bases between them. Here the CDR3 DNA reads TGTGCCATCAGCAAAAGACCAGTAACCGATACGCAGTATTTT. Its protein product is CAISKRPVTDTQYF.

The J gene is TRBJ2-7, the V gene TRBV5-1, with 9 nucleotides matching TRBD2. V gave up 2 bases and J gave up 7 bases; unmatched junction bases: 7. The CDR3 covers 14 residues. Looked up from germline, CDR1 is SGHRS and CDR2 is YFSETQ. The CDR3 sequence is CASSFLAGNLEQYF. Written as DNA, the CDR3 is TGCGCCAGCAGCTTCCTAGCGGGAAATTTGGAGCAGTACTTC.

The rearrangement uses TRBV5-4 and TRBJ1-2; D remains unclear. The CDR3 spans 14 residues. V was cut by 0 bases and J by 4 bases, with 10 bases left in between. Per germline, CDR1 SGHNT and CDR2 YYREEE (reference sequence). CDR3 sequence (DNA): TGTGCCAGCAGCTTGGACGTTATCTCCTATGGCTACACCTTC. This encodes CASSLDVISYGYTF. Supplemented by reference TRBV5-4 and TRBJ1-2, the full variable domain reads ETGVTQSPTHLIKTRGQQVTLRCSSQSGHNTVSWYQQALGQGPQFIFQYYREEENGRGNFPPRFSGLQFPNYSSELNVNALELDDSALYLCASSLDVISYGYTFGSGTRLTVV.

This clone is categorized as medium-sized (0.01 to 0.1%). The rearrangement links TRBV6-1 to TRBJ2-3; D possibly corresponds to TRBD2 (5 bases). Trimming took off 6 bases at V and 5 bases at J, with 6 bases between the two ends. The CDR3 totals 11 residues. The germline gives CDR1 MNHNS, CDR2 SASEGT. CDR3 region: CASSAGDTQYF. CDR3 in DNA: TGTGCCAGCAGCGCGGGAGATACGCAGTATTTT.

This clone was seen only a few times. The chain has TRBV18 and TRBJ2-7; 10 nucleotides match TRBD2. CDR1 is KGHSH, CDR2 LQKENI, per germline. The CDR3 is 13 amino acids. V shed 3 bases, J shed 6 bases, and the junction held 2 bases outside the gene matches. This CDR3 reads CASSPSGRVEQYF. CDR3 in DNA: TGTGCCAGCTCACCCAGCGGGAGGGTCGAGCAGTACTTC.

The rearrangement joins TRBV25-1 to TRBJ1-4, with a tentative D call TRBD1 (6 bases). Trimming shortened V by 6 bases and J by 7 bases, and 18 bases separated the two germline ends. The CDR3 sequence is 15 residues long. Germline-derived CDR1 and CDR2 are MGHDK and SYGVNS. The CDR3 coding sequence is TGTGCCAGCAGGACTTTGGGGGGCGCGGGTGAAAAACTGTTTTTT. Encoded protein: CASRTLGGAGEKLFF.

The sample holds a few counts of this clone. The chain joins TRBV6-5 to TRBJ1-3, with D possibly being TRBD1 (6 bases). The CDR3 extends over 15 amino acids. Trimming removed 0 bases at V and 2 bases at J, with 8 bases between. CDR1 and CDR2 from the germline V gene are MNHEY and SVGAGI. CDR3 protein: CASSYSWTAGNTIYF. In DNA form, the CDR3 reads TGTGCCAGCAGTTACTCGTGGACAGCTGGAAACACCATATATTTT.

The chain couples TRBV10-1 to TRBJ2-7; D is perhaps TRBD2 (5 bases). Germline values: CDR1 WNHNN, CDR2 SYGVQD (reference sequence). Trimming shortened V by 2 bases and J by 8 bases, and 13 bases separated the two germline ends. This CDR3 has 13 residues. In DNA, the CDR3 is TGCGCCAGCAGTGAGACAACCACGGGAAAGCAGTACTTC. As protein: CASSETTTGKQYF.

This chain connects TRBV19 to TRBJ2-5; tentative D call: TRBD2 (5 bases). The germline gives CDR1 LNHDA, CDR2 SQIVND (reference sequence). The CDR3 consists of 13 residues. V dropped 5 bases and J dropped 7 bases, with 14 bases sitting between them. CDR3 DNA sequence: TGTGCCAGTAGTGAAGGACTCAGAGGGACCCAGTACTTC. Amino acids: CASSEGLRGTQYF.

The rearrangement links TRBV5-1 to TRBJ2-2; the D gene is possibly TRBD2 (5 bases). The CDR3 length is 15 residues. Germline CDR1 and CDR2: SGHRS and YFSETQ. V lost 1 base, J lost 2 bases, and 9 bases lay in between. CDR3 residues: CASSLKLANTGELFF. The CDR3 region has the DNA TGCGCCAGCAGCTTGAAGCTAGCCAACACCGGGGAGCTGTTTTTT.

The chain has TRBV2 and TRBJ2-7; 14 bases agree with TRBD2. Trimming took 6 bases from V and 4 from J; bases not matched to a gene: 11. This CDR3 contains 17 residues. The germline V gene encodes CDR1 SNHLY and CDR2 FYNNEI. The CDR3 spells CASRAAGGLAGVYEQYF. Written as DNA, the CDR3 is TGTGCCAGCAGGGCCGCAGGGGGACTAGCGGGAGTTTACGAGCAGTACTTC.

The V and J genes are TRBV18 and TRBJ1-1; D is uncertain. The CDR3 runs 12 residues. V dropped 3 bases and J dropped 8 bases, with 10 bases sitting between them. The germline V gene has CDR1 KGHSH and CDR2 LQKENI. The CDR3 region has the DNA TGTGCCAGCTCACCGATACCGGGCGAAGCTTTCTTT. It yields the protein CASSPIPGEAFF.

Within the sample, this clone is medium-sized. V usage is TRBV28 and J usage is TRBJ2-5, with D perhaps matching TRBD1 or TRBD2 (5 bases each). Germline assignment: CDR1 MDHEN and CDR2 SYDVKM. This CDR3 is built from 15 residues. Trimming took 4 bases from V and 2 from J, leaving 14 bases between them. The CDR3 DNA sequence: TGTGCCAGCAGTTGGGCCGGGGCTACTCAAGAGACCCAGTACTTC. Its translation: CASSWAGATQETQYF. The variable domain in full, completed from reference TRBV28 and TRBJ2-5, reads DVKVTQSSRYLVKRTGEKVFLECVQDMDHENMFWYRQDPGLGLRLIYFSYDVKMKEKGDIPEGYSVSREKKERFSLILESASTNQTSMYLCASSWAGATQETQYFGPGTRLLVL.

A note on this clone: Mismatch with germline at one junction end may stem from a read error. The chain employs TRBV5-5 and TRBJ1-2; perhaps TRBD1 as D (5 bases). This CDR3 is built from 14 residues. Germline V gene sequence: CDR1 SGHKS, CDR2 YYEKEE (reference sequence). The CDR3 protein is CASSPGAPNYGCTF. The CDR3 DNA reads as TGTGCCAGCAGCCCCGGGGCACCTAACTATGGCTGCACCTTC.

This chain connects TRBV5-1 to TRBJ2-3, with a weak D call TRBD1 (5 bases). Germline CDR1 reads SGHRS; CDR2 reads YFSETQ. The CDR3 sequence is 16 residues long. With 0 bases removed from V and 2 bases from J, the gap between germline ends came to 13 bases. CDR3 nucleotide sequence: TGCGCCAGCAGCTTGGGTCAGTTCAGGGCCACAGATACGCAGTATTTT. Its translation: CASSLGQFRATDTQYF.

V gene TRBV5-4 combines with J gene TRBJ2-6; D remains unclear. The V gene's germline CDR1 is SGHNT and CDR2 YYREEE (reference sequence). Trimming cost V 0 bases and J 0 bases, with 10 bases left between them. The CDR3 is made up of 17 amino acids. The CDR3: CASSLGPDGSGANVLTF. The CDR3, as DNA: TGTGCCAGCAGCTTGGGGCCGGACGGCTCTGGGGCCAACGTCCTGACTTTC.

This clone was found a few times. This chain links TRBV18 with TRBJ2-5; weak D call: TRBD1 (5 bases). V lost 2 bases, J lost 9 bases, and 19 bases lay in between. CDR3 length: 15 amino acids. Germline CDR1 is KGHSH and CDR2 is LQKENI. The CDR3 spells CASSPGLQDPRAQYF. In nucleotides, the CDR3 is TGTGCCAGCTCACCAGGCTTACAGGACCCAAGGGCCCAGTACTTC.

The CDR3 reads CASSSQLVYEQYF. CDR3 DNA: TGTGCCAGCAGCTCCCAGTTGGTCTACGAGCAGTACTTC. This rearrangement joins TRBV7-8 to TRBJ2-7; D is undetermined. The CDR3 length is 13 residues. Trimming took 4 bases from V and 3 from J, leaving 10 bases between them. The germline gives CDR1 SGHVS, CDR2 FQNEAQ.

This clone has just a few counts. V is TRBV7-8 and J is TRBJ2-5; D could derive from TRBD1 or TRBD2 (5 bases each). V lost 1 base, J lost 1 base, and 7 bases lay in between. From germline, CDR1 is SGHVS and CDR2 FQNEAQ. The CDR3 spans 14 residues. CDR3 bases: TGTGCCAGCAGCTTAGGGGGGATCCAAGAGACCCAGTACTTC. Encoded protein: CASSLGGIQETQYF.

Written as DNA, the CDR3 is TGCAGCGTTGAACAAAACTATGGCTACACCTTC. As protein: CSVEQNYGYTF. The V and J genes are TRBV29-1 and TRBJ1-2; D gene unclear. The germline V gene has CDR1 SQVTM and CDR2 ANQGSEA. The V end lost 2 bases, the J end lost 2 bases, and 3 bases lay between the germline ends. The CDR3 spans 11 residues.

The V call is TRBV30, the J call TRBJ2-7, with 9 bases identical to TRBD1. V trimming: 1 base; J trimming: 2 bases; junction bases outside the gene matches: 0. The CDR3 sequence is 13 residues long. Germline V gene data show CDR1 as GTSNPN and CDR2 as SVGIG (reference sequence). CDR3 nucleotide sequence: TGTGCCTGGAGTGGGACAGGGGCCTACGAGCAGTACTTC. Its protein product is CAWSGTGAYEQYF.

This clone occurred once. The rearrangement joins TRBV28 to TRBJ1-2; possibly TRBD1 for D (5 bases). V lost 3 bases and J 4 bases, leaving 12 bases between the germline ends. CDR3 length: 14 amino acids. Germline loops: CDR1 MDHEN, CDR2 SYDVKM. In nucleotides, the CDR3 is TGTGCCAGCAGTTTTCTGGGGGTCGGCTATGGCTACACCTTC. The encoded protein is CASSFLGVGYGYTF.

This clone showed up just a few times. The chain recombines TRBV5-1 with TRBJ2-5, with a possible D match to TRBD1 (5 bases). Germline-derived CDR1 and CDR2 are SGHRS and YFSETQ. Trimming left V 0 bases short and J 0 bases short, with 6 bases between. This CDR3 has 14 residues. The CDR3 loop is CASSLGQNQETQYF. The CDR3, as DNA: TGCGCCAGCAGCTTGGGACAGAACCAAGAGACCCAGTACTTC. Full variable domain (remainder filled in from reference TRBV5-1 and TRBJ2-5): KAGVTQTPRYLIKTRGQQVTLSCSPISGHRSVSWYQQTPGQGLQFLFEYFSETQRNKGNFPGRFSGRQFSNSRSEMNVSTLELGDSALYLCASSLGQNQETQYFGPGTRLLVL.

This clone was observed a handful of times. The chain uses TRBV6-5 and TRBJ2-2; D might be TRBD1 (7 bases). The CDR3 is 15 residues long. The V end was cut by 5 bases, the J end by 0 bases, with 10 bases between. In germline, CDR1 is MNHEY, CDR2 SVGAGI. This CDR3 reads CASSGGTANTGELFF. The CDR3 DNA reads as TGTGCCAGCAGTGGCGGGACAGCGAACACCGGGGAGCTGTTTTTT.

A word on this clone: At one boundary the junction diverges from the germline segment, which might be a read error. The chain carries TRBV5-1 and TRBJ2-7; maybe TRBD1 (5 bases). This CDR3 has 14 residues. Germline V gene sequence: CDR1 SGHRS, CDR2 YFSETQ. The CDR3 is CASSLSGPPYEQYF. The CDR3 coding sequence is TGTGCCAGCAGCTTGTCAGGGCCCCCCTACGAGCAGTACTTC.

V gene TRBV10-3 combines with J gene TRBJ2-3; D remains ambiguous. V was clipped by 10 bases and J by 0 bases, with 14 bases between them. The CDR3 contains 14 residues. Germline V gene data show CDR1 as ENHRY and CDR2 as SYGVKD. CDR3 bases: TGTGCCAACAGCGCGAGTGCTAGCACAGATACGCAGTATTTT. As protein: CANSASASTDTQYF.

The gene calls are TRBV19 and TRBJ1-5; D is perhaps TRBD1 (6 bases). This CDR3 region has 14 residues. Germline CDR1 reads LNHDA; CDR2 reads SQIVND (reference sequence). Trimming took off 6 bases at V and 0 bases at J, with 9 bases between the two ends. The CDR3 reads CASRGQYSNQPQHF. The CDR3 nucleotides read TGTGCCAGTAGAGGACAGTATAGCAATCAGCCCCAGCATTTT.